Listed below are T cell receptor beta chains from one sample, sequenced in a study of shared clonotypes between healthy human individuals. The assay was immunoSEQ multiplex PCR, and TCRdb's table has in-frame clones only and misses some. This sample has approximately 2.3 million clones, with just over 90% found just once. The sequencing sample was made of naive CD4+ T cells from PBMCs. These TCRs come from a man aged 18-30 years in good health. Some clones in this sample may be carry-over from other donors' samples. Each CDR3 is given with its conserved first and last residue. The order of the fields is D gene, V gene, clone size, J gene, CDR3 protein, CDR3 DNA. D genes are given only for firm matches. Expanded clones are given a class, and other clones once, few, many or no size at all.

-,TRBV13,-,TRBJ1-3,CASSLRLGNTIYF,TGTGCCAGCAGCTTACGGTTGGGTAACACCATATATTTT
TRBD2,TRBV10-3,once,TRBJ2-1,CAISLLAGPYNEQFF,TGTGCCATCAGTTTACTAGCGGGCCCCTACAATGAGCAGTTCTTC
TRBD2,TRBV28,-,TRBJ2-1,CASSDPLSGRGLRLGEQFF,TGTGCCAGCAGTGATCCCCTAAGCGGGAGGGGCCTACGTTTGGGTGAGCAGTTCTTC
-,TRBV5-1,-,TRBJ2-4,CASSLGDVAKNIQYF,TGCGCCAGCAGCTTGGGGGATGTAGCCAAAAACATTCAGTACTTC
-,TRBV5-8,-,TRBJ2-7,CASNLVLLESYEQYF,TGTGCCAGCAACCTGGTACTGTTGGAGTCCTACGAGCAGTACTTC
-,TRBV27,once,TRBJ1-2,CASSQTRTGNYGYTF,TGTGCCAGCAGTCAGACCCGGACGGGGAACTATGGCTACACCTTC
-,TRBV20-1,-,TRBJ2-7,CSARSGTAPSF,TGCAGTGCTAGATCCGGGACTGCTCCATCCTTC
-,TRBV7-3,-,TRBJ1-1,CASSPSLVRTEAFF,TGTGCCAGCAGCCCAAGTCTGGTGCGGACTGAAGCTTTCTTT
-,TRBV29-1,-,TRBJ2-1,CSVDQRAYNEQFF,TGCAGCGTTGACCAGCGGGCCTACAATGAGCAGTTCTTC
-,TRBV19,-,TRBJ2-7,CASSPRTPSYEQYF,TGTGCCAGTAGCCCGAGAACGCCCAGCTACGAGCAGTACTTC
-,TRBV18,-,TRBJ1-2,CASSSPGYGYTF,TGTGCCAGCTCATCCCCGGGGTATGGCTACACCTTC
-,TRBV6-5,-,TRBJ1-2,CASSRTTENYGYTF,TGTGCCAGCAGCCGGACGACTGAGAACTATGGCTACACCTTC
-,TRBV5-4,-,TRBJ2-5,CASSLGGLAQETQYF,TGTGCCAGCAGCTTGGGTGGCCTAGCACAAGAGACCCAGTACTTC
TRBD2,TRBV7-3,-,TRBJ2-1,CASTLGTSGSSSGDEQFF,TGTGCCAGCACCCTCGGGACTAGCGGGAGTTCGAGTGGCGATGAGCAGTTCTTC
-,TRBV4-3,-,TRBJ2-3,CASSQGARDTQYF,TGCGCCAGCAGCCAAGGTGCGAGGGACACGCAGTATTTT
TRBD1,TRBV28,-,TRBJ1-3,CASSPRDRDGNTIYF,TGTGCCAGCAGTCCAAGGGACAGGGATGGAAACACCATATATTTT
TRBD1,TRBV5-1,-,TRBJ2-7,CASSLVTGLYEQYF,TGCGCCAGCAGCTTGGTGACAGGGCTCTACGAGCAGTACTTC
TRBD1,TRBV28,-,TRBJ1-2,CASSSGGQGANGYTF,TGTGCCAGCAGTTCGGGAGGACAGGGGGCTAATGGCTACACCTTC
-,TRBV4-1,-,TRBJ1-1,CASSQGKGTNTEAFF,TGCGCCAGCAGCCAAGGGAAGGGCACGAACACTGAAGCTTTCTTT
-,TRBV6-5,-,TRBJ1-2,CASSYSGVYGYTF,TGTGCCAGCAGTTATTCGGGAGTCTATGGCTACACCTTC
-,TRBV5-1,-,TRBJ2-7,CASSRDSYEQYF,TGCGCCAGCAGCCGAGACAGCTACGAGCAGTACTTC
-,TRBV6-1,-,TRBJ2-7,CASMTGYEQYF,TGTGCCAGCATGACCGGCTACGAGCAGTACTTC
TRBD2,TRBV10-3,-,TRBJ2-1,CAISELGLATYNEQFF,TGTGCCATCAGTGAGTTGGGACTAGCGACCTACAATGAGCAGTTCTTC
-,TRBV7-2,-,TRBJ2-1,CASSQTGTRKIDNEQFF,TGTGCCAGCAGTCAAACAGGGACCCGGAAGATTGACAATGAGCAGTTCTTC
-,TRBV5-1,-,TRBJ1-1,CASSRNQGENTEAFF,TGCGCCAGCAGCAGAAATCAGGGAGAGAACACTGAAGCTTTCTTT
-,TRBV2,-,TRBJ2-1,CASSDRSYNEQFF,TGTGCCAGCAGTGACCGGTCGTACAATGAGCAGTTCTTC
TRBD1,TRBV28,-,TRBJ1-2,CASSLGQGAKGYTF,TGTGCCAGCAGTTTGGGACAGGGGGCGAAGGGCTACACCTTC
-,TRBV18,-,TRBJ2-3,CASSPQGPADTQYF,TGTGCCAGCTCACCACAGGGGCCCGCAGATACGCAGTATTTT
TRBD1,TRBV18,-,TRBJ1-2,CASSPGTGGYGYTF,TGTGCCAGCTCTCCCGGGACAGGGGGCTATGGCTACACCTTC